These 12 T cell receptor beta chains share one sample of origin, sequenced in a study of cytomegalovirus exposure and HLA in healthy donors. PCR involved 60 Vbeta and 13 Jbeta primers. Assay: immunoSEQ multiplex PCR; the TCRdb copy retains only in-frame clones and omits some. This table holds around 130,000 clones, 80% found once. Material: PBMCs. Receptors originate from a man in his thirties or forties in good health and CMV-seronegative.

This clone showed up just once. The chain employs TRBV27 and TRBJ2-2, with TRBD1 as a possible D gene (6 bases). V lost 2 bases and J 3 bases, leaving 16 bases between the germline ends. CDR1 and CDR2 from the germline V gene are MNHEY and SMNVEV (reference sequence). CDR3 size: 17 residues. The CDR3 bases are TGTGCCAGCAGTTTAGATCTGGCAGGGGCACACACCGGGGAGCTGTTTTTT. This gives the protein CASSLDLAGAHTGELFF.

In regard to this clone: Other DNA sequences from this sample encode an identical CDR3 as well. The chain recombines TRBV5-1 with TRBJ2-1, with 8 nucleotides matching TRBD2. The ends lost 4 bases at V and 4 bases at J; junction bases unmatched: 4. In germline, CDR1 is SGHRS, CDR2 YFSETQ. CDR3 length: 14 amino acids. CDR3 sequence: CASSSAGGYNEQFF. The DNA for the CDR3 is TGCGCCAGCAGCAGCGCGGGAGGTTACAATGAGCAGTTCTTC.

The chain links TRBV20-1 to TRBJ1-1; tentatively, D is TRBD1 (5 bases). This CDR3 is built from 11 residues. Germline V CDR1 and CDR2: DFQATT, SNEGSKA (reference sequence). DNA of the CDR3: TGCAGAGGGCAGGGTGGCACTGAAGCTTTCTTT. Residues: CRGQGGTEAFF.

A few counts support this clone. The chain couples TRBV30 to TRBJ2-7; 9 positions match TRBD1. The CDR3 is 17 residues long. The ends lost 7 bases at V and 4 bases at J; junction bases unmatched: 20. In germline, CDR1 is GTSNPN, CDR2 SVGIG (reference sequence). In DNA, the CDR3 is TGTGCCTTCCCCTGTTGGGTGGCGGGACAGGGTGTGTACGAGCAGTACTTC. Translation gives CAFPCWVAGQGVYEQYF.

The chain uses TRBV10-3 and TRBJ2-7, with D hard to call. V gave up 2 bases and J gave up 6 bases, with 8 bases separating them. The CDR3 has 12 residues. Germline V gives CDR1 ENHRY, CDR2 SYGVKD. CDR3 sequence reads: CAISEVSSEQYF. The CDR3 bases are TGTGCCATCAGTGAGGTCTCGAGCGAGCAGTACTTC.

The gene calls are TRBV6-1 and TRBJ1-2; 7 positions agree with TRBD1. After removal of 3 bases from V and 7 bases from J, the junction contained 11 bases not matched to a gene. This CDR3 comprises 15 residues. The germline V gene encodes CDR1 MNHNS and CDR2 SASEGT. CDR3 nucleotides: TGTGCCAGCAGTGAGTCGGGCAGGGGGATAAGTGGCTACACCTTC. Protein product: CASSESGRGISGYTF.

This clone has more than one count but fewer than ten. The chain carries TRBV5-6 and TRBJ1-1; D remains ambiguous. This CDR3 is 12 amino acids long. The germline V gene encodes CDR1 SGHDT and CDR2 YYEEEE. Trimming took off 1 base at V and 6 bases at J, with 7 bases between the two ends. CDR3 loop: CASSLLTAEAFF. Written as DNA, the CDR3 is TGTGCCAGCAGCTTGCTGACTGCTGAAGCTTTCTTT. Complete variable domain (other parts from reference TRBV5-6 and TRBJ1-1): DAGVTQSPTHLIKTRGQQVTLRCSPKSGHDTVSWYQQALGQGPQFIFQYYEEEERQRGNFPDRFSGHQFPNYSSELNVNALLLGDSALYLCASSLLTAEAFFGQGTRLTVV.

This clone was recorded a few times. This sequence joins TRBV4-3 and TRBJ2-7; tentative D call: TRBD2 (5 bases). CDR1 is LGHNA, CDR2 YSLEER, per germline. V was trimmed by 1 base and J by 0 bases, leaving 19 bases between them. This CDR3 spans 18 amino acids. DNA of the CDR3: TGCGCCAGCAGCCAAGGTATCGGGGTAGACTTCCGCTCCTACGAGCAGTACTTC. Its translation: CASSQGIGVDFRSYEQYF.

The chain recombines TRBV6-5 with TRBJ1-1; weak D call: TRBD1 (5 bases). Trimming removed 0 bases at V and 5 bases at J, with 10 bases between. Germline-derived CDR1 and CDR2 are MNHEY and SVGAGI. The CDR3 runs to 14 residues. DNA for the CDR3: TGTGCCAGCAGTTACTCACACGGGGGTACTGAAGCTTTCTTT. It is translated as CASSYSHGGTEAFF.

The rearrangement uses TRBV7-9 and TRBJ1-1, with 7 bases fitting TRBD1. V lost 5 bases and J lost 6; bases outside the gene matches: 15. The CDR3 loop spans 16 amino acids. Germline V lookup: CDR1 SEHNR, CDR2 FQNEAQ (reference sequence). Here the CDR3 reads CASSPGWTGPNSEAFF. In DNA form, the CDR3 reads TGTGCCAGCAGCCCCGGTTGGACAGGACCTAACTCTGAAGCTTTCTTT.

The J gene is TRBJ2-3, the V gene TRBV5-6; maybe TRBD2 (6 bases). The ends were cut back, 2 bases at V and 0 bases at J, with 10 bases in the middle. The CDR3 totals 15 residues. In germline, CDR1 is SGHDT, CDR2 YYEEEE. This CDR3 is CASSFSAGSTDTQYF. In nucleotides, the CDR3 is TGTGCCAGCAGCTTTTCTGCGGGAAGCACAGATACGCAGTATTTT.

The chain carries TRBV15 and TRBJ2-7; 10 bases are a match to TRBD1. The V and J ends lost 0 bases and 5 bases, in that order; junction bases with no gene match: 4. The CDR3 sequence is 15 residues long. CDR1 and CDR2 (germline): LNHNV, YYDKDF (reference sequence). The CDR3 DNA follows: TGTGCCACCAGCAGAGATAGGGGACAGGGGCACGAGCAGTACTTC. Amino acid sequence: CATSRDRGQGHEQYF.